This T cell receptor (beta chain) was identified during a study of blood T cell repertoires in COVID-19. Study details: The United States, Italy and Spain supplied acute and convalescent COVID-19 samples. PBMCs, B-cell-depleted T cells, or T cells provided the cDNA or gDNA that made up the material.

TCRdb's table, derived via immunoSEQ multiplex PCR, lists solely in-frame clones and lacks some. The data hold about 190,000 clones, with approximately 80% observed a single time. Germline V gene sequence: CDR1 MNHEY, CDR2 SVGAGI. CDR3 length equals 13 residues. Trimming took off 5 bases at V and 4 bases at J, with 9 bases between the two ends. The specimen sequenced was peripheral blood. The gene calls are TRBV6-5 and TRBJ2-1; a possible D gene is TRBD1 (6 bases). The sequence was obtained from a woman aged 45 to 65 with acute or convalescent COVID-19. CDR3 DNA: TGTGCCAGCAGTAGAGACAGGTACAATGAGCAGTTCTTC. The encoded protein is CASSRDRYNEQFF.